The clone carrying this T cell receptor (beta chain) has just a few counts. This specimen comes from a study of patients and donors after allogeneic stem cell transplantation. MiXCR, run by TCRdb on the RT-PCR reads, gives a single entry per CDR3 protein. The table records roughly 940,000 distinct CDR3 sequences, over 15% of them present only once. With 3 bases removed from V and 5 bases from J, the gap between germline ends came to 17 bases. In germline, CDR1 is LNHNV, CDR2 YYDKDF (reference sequence). The CDR3 consists of 15 residues. The clonotype comes from a human donor who was either an allogeneic HSCT recipient or a stem cell or donor lymphocyte infusion donor (not recorded which). It is not recorded whose cells these are; they may come from a transplant donor. J is TRBJ2-7 and V is TRBV15; no definite D call. The material sequenced was blood, either unsorted or a sorted T cell fraction (not recorded which). The DNA for the CDR3 is TGTGCCACCAGCAGTGCCTTAACTCAGCCCCACGAGCAGTACTTC. This translates into CATSSALTQPHEQYF.